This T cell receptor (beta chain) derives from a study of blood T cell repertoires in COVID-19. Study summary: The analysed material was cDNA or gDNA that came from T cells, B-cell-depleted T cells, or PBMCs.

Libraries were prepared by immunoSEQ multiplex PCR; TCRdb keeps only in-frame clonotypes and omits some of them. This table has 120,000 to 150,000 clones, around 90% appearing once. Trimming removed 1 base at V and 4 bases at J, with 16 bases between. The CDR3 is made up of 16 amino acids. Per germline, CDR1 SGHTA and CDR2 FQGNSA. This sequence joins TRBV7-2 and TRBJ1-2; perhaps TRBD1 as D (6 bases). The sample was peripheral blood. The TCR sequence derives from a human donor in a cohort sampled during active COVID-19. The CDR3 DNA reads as TGTGCCAGCAGCTTAGAGTATCGGACAGCCCCCTATGGCTACACCTTC. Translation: CASSLEYRTAPYGYTF.